There are a few counts of the clone carrying this T cell receptor beta chain. Its antigen is unidentified. These data are taken from a study of early T cells in non-severe SARS-CoV-2 infection. Across the whole study: Sequenced material consisted of bulk RNA (from unsorted whole blood), and chains were unpaired.

Attachment of unique molecular identifiers was made to individual cDNA molecules. In TCRdb, the 5' RACE reads were re-called with MiXCR into one record per CDR3 protein. The sample yields 70,000 to 90,000 distinct CDR3 sequences, around 11% seen once. V was trimmed by 6 bases and J by 4 bases, leaving 14 bases between them. The CDR3 spans 14 residues. Per germline, CDR1 KGHDR and CDR2 SFDVKD. Study outcomes and limitations: Anti-spike CD8 specificities were favored by VDJdb matching, whose results missed private and CD4 specificities.

The source is an adult who was a healthcare worker with PCR-confirmed SARS-CoV-2 infection or an uninfected control (not recorded which). The sequenced sample consisted of whole blood. The V gene is TRBV24-1, the J gene TRBJ1-2; tentatively, D is TRBD1 (5 bases). The CDR3 DNA follows: TGTGCCACCAGTCCGGGACCGACCTTCTATGGCTACACCTTC. It specifies CATSPGPTFYGYTF.